There are many counts of the clone carrying this TCR beta chain. This sample is part of a study of T-cell memory formation after mild COVID-19. TCRdb re-called the 5' RACE reads through MiXCR, storing one row per CDR3 protein. The sample has around 30,000 distinct CDR3 sequences; 10% to 15% are singletons. V lost 1 base to trimming and J lost 7 bases; unmatched junction nucleotides: 6. Germline V lookup: CDR1 DFQATT, CDR2 SNEGSKA (reference sequence). The CDR3 contains 13 residues. Sequencing input: PBMCs or a T cell subset sorted from them (not recorded which). This receptor was identified in an adult woman who had mild COVID-19 (a few samples of this study predate the infection). Cell type and time point are not known. V and J are TRBV20-1 and TRBJ1-2, with 7 bases lining up with TRBD1. The chain's CDR3 is CSARGQGQLGYTF. CDR3 bases: TGCAGTGCTAGAGGACAGGGACAGCTTGGCTACACCTTC.